This record concerns one T cell receptor (beta chain) sequence. This sample is part of a study of blood T cell repertoires in COVID-19. Overall study context: Italy, Spain and the United States were the sources of the convalescent and acute COVID-19 samples. T cells, B-cell-depleted T cells, or PBMCs provided the cDNA or gDNA that served as material.

CDR3 size: 12 residues. The J segment lost 3 bases and the V segment lost 6 bases, leaving 2 bases of the junction unmatched. Germline CDR1 reads SGHTA; CDR2 reads FQGNSA. Recruited during active infection, patients (from Seattle) were subsequently followed longitudinally. Authors' processing steps: The assay estimated nucleated cells by amplifying reference gene primers. This table comes from immunoSEQ multiplex PCR, and its TCRdb copy is limited to in-frame clones, with some not included. V, J and clone size are taken as reported in that table, and D and trimming were inferred from the DNA itself. The data contain roughly 130,000 clones, about 87% of them singletons.

The receptor was derived from a human donor with COVID-19, enrolled during active disease. The donor label of this sample is uncertain. V gene TRBV7-2 combines with J gene TRBJ2-7; 7 nucleotides agree with TRBD2. The sequenced material came from peripheral blood. The CDR3 spells CASSPGGYEQYF. In DNA form, the CDR3 reads TGTGCCAGCAGTCCGGGGGGCTACGAGCAGTACTTC.